The clone carrying this TCR beta chain has more than one count but fewer than ten. Its specificity is not known. The data belong to a study of blood T cells in healthy people across ages. Points from the study as a whole: Older age coincided with a roughly linear decline in TCR beta diversity per million T cells. The study could not conclusively compare naive and antigen-experienced cells, given its unsorted PBMCs.

Next came a second PCR, run for roughly 6 to 11 cycles, which used a sample-barcoded 5' primer along with a J-beta primer mix. Each cDNA molecule was tagged by a template-switch adaptor with 12 random nucleotides. TCRdb analysed the 5' RACE reads with MiXCR anew, one entry per CDR3 protein. The data contain over a million distinct CDR3 sequences, roughly 43% of them singletons. The CDR3 length is 17 residues. Germline assignment: CDR1 LGHNA and CDR2 YSLEER. The V gene lost 0 bases and the J gene lost 3 bases, with 12 bases spanning the gap. The origin of this receptor is a woman aged 18-29 years in good health. The rearrangement uses TRBV4-3 and TRBJ2-6; D is unresolved. Sequencing was performed on blood. The CDR3 loop reads CASSQDPSGNGANVLTF. The CDR3 coding sequence is TGCGCCAGCAGCCAAGATCCATCTGGAAATGGGGCCAACGTCCTGACTTTC.